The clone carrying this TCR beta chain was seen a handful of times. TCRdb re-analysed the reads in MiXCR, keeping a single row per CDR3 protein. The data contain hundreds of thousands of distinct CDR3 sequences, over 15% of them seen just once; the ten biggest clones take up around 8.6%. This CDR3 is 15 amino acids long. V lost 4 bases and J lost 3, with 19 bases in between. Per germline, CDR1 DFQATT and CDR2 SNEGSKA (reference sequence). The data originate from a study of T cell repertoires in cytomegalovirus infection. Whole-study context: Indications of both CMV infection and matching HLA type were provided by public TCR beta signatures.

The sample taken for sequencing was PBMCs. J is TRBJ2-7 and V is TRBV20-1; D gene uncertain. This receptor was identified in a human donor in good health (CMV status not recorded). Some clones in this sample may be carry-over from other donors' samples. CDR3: CSATKQEWGYYEQYF. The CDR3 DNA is TGCAGTGCTACAAAACAAGAGTGGGGTTACTACGAGCAGTACTTC.